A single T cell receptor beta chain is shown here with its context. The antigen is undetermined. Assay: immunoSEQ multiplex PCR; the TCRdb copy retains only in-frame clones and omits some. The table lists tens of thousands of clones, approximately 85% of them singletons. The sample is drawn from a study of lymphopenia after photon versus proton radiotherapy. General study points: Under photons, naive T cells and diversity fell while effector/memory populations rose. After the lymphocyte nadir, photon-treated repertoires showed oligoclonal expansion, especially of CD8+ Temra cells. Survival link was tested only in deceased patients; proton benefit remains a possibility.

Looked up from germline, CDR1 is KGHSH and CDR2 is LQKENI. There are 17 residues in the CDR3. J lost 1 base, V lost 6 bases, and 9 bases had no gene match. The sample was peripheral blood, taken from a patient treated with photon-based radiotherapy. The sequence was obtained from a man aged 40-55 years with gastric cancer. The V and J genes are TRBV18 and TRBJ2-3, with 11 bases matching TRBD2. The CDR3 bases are TGTGCCAGCTCCCCATTGATGACTAGCGGGGGCACAGATACGCAGTATTTT. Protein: CASSPLMTSGGTDTQYF.